This T cell receptor (beta chain) derives from a study of CD8+CD57+ T cells in acquired aplastic anemia. Study information: Quantities of DNA derived from sorted CD4+ and CD8+ cells averaged around 3 ug. Study observations and caveats: Shared by patients and controls, twenty-nine CD8+ CDR3s were abundant in patients. Levels of CD8+ Simpson's diversity were not significantly distinct in patients versus controls.

Germline V lookup: CDR1 MGHDK, CDR2 SYGVNS. The CDR3 runs to 13 residues. As to this clonotype: What it recognizes is unknown. Germline is not matched at one junction end, which may reflect a read error.

The TCR beta profiling, which covered VDJ combination and CDR3 sequence, was carried out using genomic DNA as the template. TCRdb independently ran MiXCR on the reads; one entry per CDR3 protein. The sample yields a few hundred thousand distinct CDR3 sequences, 61% seen once. The sample comprised sorted CD4+, CD8+, or CD8+CD57+ T cells (not recorded which) from PBMCs. The receptor was isolated from a human donor in good health. This rearrangement joins TRBV25-1 to TRBJ1-1; D is ambiguous. CDR3 residues: CANSELAVTEAFF. The CDR3 DNA follows: TGTGCCAACAGTGAGCTCGCAGTCACTGAAGCTTTCTTT.